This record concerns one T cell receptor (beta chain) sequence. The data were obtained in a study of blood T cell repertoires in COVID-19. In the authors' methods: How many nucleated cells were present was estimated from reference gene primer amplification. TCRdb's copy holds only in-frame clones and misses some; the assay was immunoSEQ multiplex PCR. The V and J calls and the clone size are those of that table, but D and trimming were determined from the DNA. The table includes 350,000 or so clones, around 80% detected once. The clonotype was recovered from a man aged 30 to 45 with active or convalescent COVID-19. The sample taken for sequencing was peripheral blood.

As DNA, the CDR3 is TGTGCCAGTAGTAATCGTATTACGGGACAGTCCCCGTCCGGGCAGTTCTTC. Encoded protein: CASSNRITGQSPSGQFF. The rearrangement uses TRBV19 and TRBJ2-1; 7 bases fit TRBD1. Germline CDR1 LNHDA, CDR2 SQIVND (reference sequence). V dropped 4 bases and J dropped 12; count of bases not matched to a gene: 21. The CDR3 runs 17 residues.